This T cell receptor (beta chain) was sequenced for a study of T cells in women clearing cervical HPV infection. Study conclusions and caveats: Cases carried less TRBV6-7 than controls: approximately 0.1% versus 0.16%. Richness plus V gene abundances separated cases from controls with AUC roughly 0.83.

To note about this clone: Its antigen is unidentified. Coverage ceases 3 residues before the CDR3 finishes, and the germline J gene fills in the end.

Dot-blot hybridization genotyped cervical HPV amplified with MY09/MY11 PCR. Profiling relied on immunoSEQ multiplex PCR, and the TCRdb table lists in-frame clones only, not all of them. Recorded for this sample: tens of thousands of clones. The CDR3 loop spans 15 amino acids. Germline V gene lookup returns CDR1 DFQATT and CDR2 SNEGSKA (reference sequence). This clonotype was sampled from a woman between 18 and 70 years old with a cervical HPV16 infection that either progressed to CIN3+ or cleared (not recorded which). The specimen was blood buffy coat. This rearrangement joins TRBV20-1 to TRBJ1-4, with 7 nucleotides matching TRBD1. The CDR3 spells CSARDASRGESPLFF. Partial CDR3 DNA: TGCAGTGCTAGAGATGCGTCCAGGGGGGAGTCGCCA.